Described below is a single T cell receptor (beta chain) sequence and its context. The data are from a study of radiotherapy plus CTLA-4 blockade in lung cancer. Germline assignment: CDR1 MDHEN and CDR2 SYDVKM. V was clipped by 6 bases and J by 4 bases, with 13 bases between them. The CDR3 extends over 13 amino acids. Some clones are missing from TCRdb's copy, which holds only in-frame ones; the method was immunoSEQ multiplex PCR. The profile shows around 110,000 clones, approximately 90% of them singletons. The chain carries TRBV28 and TRBJ2-7; D gene uncertain. This clonotype originated in a human donor with non-small cell lung cancer that progressed on radiotherapy plus ipilimumab. The sample consisted of peripheral blood, taken from a patient treated with radiotherapy plus ipilimumab. The CDR3 DNA sequence: TGTGCCAGCAGCTCCGTTTGGGAATACGAGCAGTACTTC. This codes for CASSSVWEYEQYF.